Reported below is one TCR beta chain. V shed 8 bases and J shed 1 base, with 9 bases lying between them. Per the germline V gene, CDR1 is MNHEY and CDR2 is SVGAGI. CDR3 length equals 13 residues. The data stem from a study of blood T cell repertoires in COVID-19. Produced via immunoSEQ multiplex PCR; TCRdb's table is partial and in-frame only. The table has about 310,000 clones, 75% to 90% seen once. The chain joins TRBV6-5 to TRBJ1-5; D is undetermined. This receptor was obtained from a woman aged 40 to 49 who had recovered from COVID-19. Sequenced input: PBMCs or T cells enriched from blood (not recorded which). CDR3 sequence (DNA): TGTGCCAGCCGAGTCCTGAGCAATCAGCCCCAGCATTTT. It yields the protein CASRVLSNQPQHF.